The 21 T cell receptor beta chains reported below all come from one sample, sequenced in a study of cytomegalovirus exposure and HLA in healthy donors. Primers for the PCR totalled 60 Vbeta and 13 Jbeta. Here immunoSEQ multiplex PCR was the method, and the copy in TCRdb shows in-frame clones only, minus some. The sample lists around 150,000 clones; approximately 80% were seen once. The sequenced sample consisted of PBMCs. The receptors were gathered from a man aged 25-45 years in good health and CMV-seronegative.

V usage is TRBV7-2 and J usage is TRBJ2-5, with 12 bases that match TRBD2. Unmatched junction bases numbered 5, after V lost 1 base and J lost 2 bases. This CDR3 region has 17 residues. Germline-derived CDR1 and CDR2 are SGHTA and FQGNSA. CDR3 nucleotides: TGTGCCAGCAGCTTAGGTGGACTAGCGGGACGGCAAGAGACCCAGTACTTC. It yields the protein CASSLGGLAGRQETQYF. The whole variable domain, filled in from reference TRBV7-2 and TRBJ2-5, reads GAGVSQSPSNKVTEKGKDVELRCDPISGHTALYWYRQSLGQGLEFLIYFQGNSAPDKSGLPSDRFSAERTGGSVSTLTIQRTQQEDSAVYLCASSLGGLAGRQETQYFGPGTRLLVL.

In this sample, this clone turned up once. The chain is built from TRBV2 and TRBJ2-3, with 10 positions matching TRBD2. The CDR3 loop spans 15 amino acids. Germline CDR1 SNHLY, CDR2 FYNNEI. J lost 6 bases, V lost 6 bases, and 9 bases had no gene match. This chain's CDR3 is CASRGSSGSLDTQYF. As DNA, the CDR3 is TGTGCCAGCAGGGGATCTAGCGGGAGTCTGGATACGCAGTATTTT.

The genes are TRBV18 and TRBJ2-7, with unresolved D. V was cut by 0 bases and J by 3 bases, with 18 bases left in between. Germline V gene sequence: CDR1 KGHSH, CDR2 LQKENI. This CDR3 is 17 amino acids long. CDR3 DNA: TGTGCCAGCTCACCACCCACTAATTTGAACCGAAACTACGAGCAGTACTTC. Translating gives CASSPPTNLNRNYEQYF.

The J gene is TRBJ1-4, the V gene TRBV6-1; TRBD1 is a possible D gene (5 bases). The CDR3 is 15 residues long. Germline V gives CDR1 MNHNS, CDR2 SASEGT. The V and J ends lost 8 bases and 3 bases respectively, with 16 bases between them. CDR3: CASSDTPTSNEKLFF. The DNA for the CDR3 is TGTGCCAGCTCGGACACCCCCACTTCTAATGAAAAACTGTTTTTT.

This clone is a singleton in its sample. This chain links TRBV5-1 with TRBJ2-7, with TRBD2 matching 9 bases. The J segment lost 3 bases and the V segment lost 4 bases, leaving 11 bases of the junction unmatched. CDR3 length: 16 amino acids. Germline V gene data show CDR1 as SGHRS and CDR2 as YFSETQ. The CDR3 coding sequence is TGCGCCAGCAGCCTGGGGGCTAGCGGGACCTACTACGAGCAGTACTTC. It yields the protein CASSLGASGTYYEQYF.

This chain connects TRBV29-1 to TRBJ2-7; 7 positions agree with TRBD1. Germline CDR1 and CDR2: SQVTM and ANQGSEA. The CDR3 spans 11 residues. Unmatched junction bases numbered 2, after V lost 7 bases and J lost 2 bases. CDR3: CSGGQTYEQYF. The DNA for the CDR3 is TGCAGCGGGGGACAGACCTACGAGCAGTACTTC.

The chain uses TRBV9 and TRBJ2-3; tentatively, D is TRBD2 (6 bases). From germline, CDR1 is SGDLS and CDR2 YYNGEE. CDR3 length: 14 residues. Deletions cut 6 bases from V and 0 bases from J, with 11 bases between. CDR3: CASTSGGSTDTQYF. For the CDR3, the DNA is TGTGCCAGCACCTCAGGAGGGAGCACAGATACGCAGTATTTT.

The chain recombines TRBV14 with TRBJ2-1; D possibly corresponds to TRBD2 (5 bases). This CDR3 comprises 13 residues. V was shortened by 8 bases and J by 9 bases, with 17 bases between the two germline ends. Per germline, CDR1 SGHDN and CDR2 FVKESK. The CDR3 bases are TGTGCCAGCGGCAGGCTAGTAGCGAGTGAGCAGTTCTTC. It encodes CASGRLVASEQFF.

This clone was seen only once. V gene TRBV28 combines with J gene TRBJ2-5; 9 bases fit TRBD1. The better agreement between TRBJ2-7 and the DNA end casts doubt on the J call. The CDR3 spans 14 residues. Germline V gene lookup returns CDR1 MDHEN and CDR2 SYDVKM. For the CDR3, the DNA is TGTGCCAGCAGTTTATTGGACAGGGGTTACGAGCAGTACTTC. Amino acid sequence: CASSLLDRGYEQYF.

The chain is built from TRBV13 and TRBJ2-1; 14 bases map to TRBD2. CDR3 length: 17 residues. V lost 6 bases, J lost 4 bases, and 8 bases stayed unmatched. In germline, CDR1 is PRHDT, CDR2 FYEKMQ (reference sequence). The CDR3 region is CASRGPGTSGGYNEQFF. The CDR3 coding sequence is TGTGCCAGCAGGGGCCCCGGGACTAGCGGGGGTTACAATGAGCAGTTCTTC.

This clone has just a few counts. The rearrangement uses TRBV29-1 and TRBJ1-5; a weak D match, TRBD1 (5 bases). Per the germline V gene, CDR1 is SQVTM and CDR2 is ANQGSEA. V was shortened by 6 bases and J by 0 bases, with 6 bases between the two germline ends. The CDR3 spans 12 residues. Here the CDR3 DNA reads TGCAGCGTCAGGGATAGCAATCAGCCCCAGCATTTT. It translates to CSVRDSNQPQHF.

The rearrangement uses TRBV28 and TRBJ1-4; D may be TRBD1 (5 bases). The V gene's germline CDR1 is MDHEN and CDR2 SYDVKM. The CDR3 is 14 amino acids. Trimming cost V 5 bases and J 6 bases, with 13 bases left between them. CDR3 loop: CASSIDRGDEKLFF. CDR3 coding DNA: TGTGCCAGCAGTATCGACCGGGGGGATGAAAAACTGTTTTTT.

This clone was detected only a few times. V gene TRBV30 combines with J gene TRBJ1-4; no definite D call. The CDR3 covers 10 residues. Germline V CDR1 and CDR2: GTSNPN, SVGIG (reference sequence). V shed 5 bases and J shed 8 bases, with 6 bases lying between them. The CDR3 is CAWGQEKLFF. The CDR3 DNA follows: TGTGCCTGGGGGCAGGAAAAACTGTTTTTT.

V is TRBV7-2 and J is TRBJ2-3; D perhaps matches TRBD2 (5 bases). In germline, CDR1 is SGHTA, CDR2 FQGNSA. The germline V and J ends were trimmed by 2 bases and 5 bases, with 14 bases remaining between them. The CDR3 runs to 15 residues. The CDR3 DNA reads as TGTGCCAGCAGCTTAAGTGGGTGGGAGCAAGATACGCAGTATTTT. Protein: CASSLSGWEQDTQYF.

The chain uses TRBV5-6 and TRBJ2-3, with D possibly being TRBD1 (5 bases). This CDR3 region has 14 residues. V was clipped by 0 bases and J by 6 bases, with 11 bases between them. Germline loops: CDR1 SGHDT, CDR2 YYEEEE. As DNA, the CDR3 is TGTGCCAGCAGCTTGGTCGACAGTCCGGATACGCAGTATTTT. Translation gives CASSLVDSPDTQYF. Variable domain in full (rest from reference TRBV5-6 and TRBJ2-3): DAGVTQSPTHLIKTRGQQVTLRCSPKSGHDTVSWYQQALGQGPQFIFQYYEEEERQRGNFPDRFSGHQFPNYSSELNVNALLLGDSALYLCASSLVDSPDTQYFGPGTRLTVL.

The chain carries TRBV30 and TRBJ2-7; 9 bases match TRBD1. This CDR3 contains 15 residues. Germline V gene data show CDR1 as GTSNPN and CDR2 as SVGIG (reference sequence). With 3 bases clipped from V and 5 bases from J, the junction kept 11 bases outside the gene matches. CDR3 in DNA: TGTGCCTGGAGAGGGATGGACAGGGGAGTTAACGAGCAGTACTTC. The encoded protein is CAWRGMDRGVNEQYF.

Only a few counts were recorded for this clone. The CDR3 DNA follows: TGTGCCAGCCACATGAGTAACAGGGTGGAAGAGCAGTACTTC. It yields the protein CASHMSNRVEEQYF. V gene TRBV2 combines with J gene TRBJ2-7; D possibly corresponds to TRBD1 (6 bases). The CDR3 is made up of 14 amino acids. V was pared by 8 bases and J by 7 bases, with 21 bases between. Germline CDR1 is SNHLY and CDR2 is FYNNEI. Combining the CDR3 with reference TRBV2 and TRBJ2-7 gives the whole variable domain EPEVTQTPSHQVTQMGQEVILRCVPISNHLYFYWYRQILGQKVEFLVSFYNNEISEKSEIFDDQFSVERPDGSNFTLKIRSTKLEDSAMYFCASHMSNRVEEQYFGPGTRLTVT.

The chain joins TRBV4-2 to TRBJ2-1, with 8 bases fitting TRBD2. CDR1 is LGHNA and CDR2 is YNFKEQ in the germline V gene. The CDR3 sequence is 15 residues long. The V gene end was trimmed by 5 bases and the J gene end by 6 bases; junction bases not matched to a gene: 9. The CDR3 DNA reads as TGTGCCAGCAGCACAAGCGGGAGTCAGGGCAATGAGCAGTTCTTC. This encodes CASSTSGSQGNEQFF.

This sequence joins TRBV6-5 and TRBJ2-7; D is perhaps TRBD1 (5 bases). V dropped 4 bases and J dropped 7 bases, with 14 bases sitting between them. The CDR3 runs to 13 residues. CDR1 and CDR2 from the germline V gene are MNHEY and SVGAGI. The CDR3 nucleotides are TGTGCCAGCAGTTCAGGGTTGCCCATGGAGCAGTACTTC. It yields the protein CASSSGLPMEQYF.

This clone was seen a handful of times. CDR3 sequence: CASSLGGPSHEQYF. In DNA, the CDR3 is TGTGCCAGCAGCTTAGGGGGGCCGTCTCACGAGCAGTACTTC. The chain links TRBV7-2 to TRBJ2-7, with D perhaps matching TRBD1 (6 bases). This CDR3 region has 14 residues. The germline V gene encodes CDR1 SGHTA and CDR2 FQGNSA. V gave up 1 base and J gave up 5 bases, with 12 bases separating them.

The V call is TRBV28, the J call TRBJ2-7, with 7 bases aligning to TRBD1. This CDR3 has 13 amino acids. Unmatched junction bases numbered 10, after V lost 7 bases and J lost 7 bases. Germline V gene sequence: CDR1 MDHEN, CDR2 SYDVKM. The CDR3 nucleotides are TGTGCCAGCATTAGCCCAGGGGGACAGGAGCAGTACTTC. Translation: CASISPGGQEQYF.